Listed below are T cell receptor beta chains from one sample, sequenced in a study of blood T cell repertoires in COVID-19. Produced via immunoSEQ multiplex PCR; TCRdb's table is partial and in-frame only. The table lists just under 150,000 clones, approximately 84% of them singletons. Sequenced material: peripheral blood. The receptors stem from a human donor with acute or convalescent COVID-19. The donor label of this sample is uncertain. Each CDR3 is given with its conserved first and last residue. The order of the fields is D gene, V gene, clone size, J gene, CDR3 DNA, CDR3 protein. D genes are given only for firm matches. The size field is filled for only some rows; it gives once, few, many or a size class.

.	TRBV7-2	.	TRBJ2-7	TGTGCCAGCAGTCAAGACGGGGGTGCCCCCTACGAGCAGTACTTC	CASSQDGGAPYEQYF
TRBD1	TRBV5-5	.	TRBJ1-5	TGTGCCAGCAGCCCCGGACAGGTTGGGGGCAATCAGCCCCAGCATTTT	CASSPGQVGGNQPQHF
.	TRBV5-6	.	TRBJ1-1	TGTGCCAGCAGCTTGGTGGGAGCCCCAGGGGCTGAAGCTTTCTTT	CASSLVGAPGAEAFF
.	TRBV12-3/TRBV12-4	.	TRBJ1-4	TGTGCCAGCAGCAGACAGGCTAATGAAAAACTGTTTTTT	CASSRQANEKLFF
TRBD1	TRBV10-3	few	TRBJ1-1	TGTGCCATCTCCCTGAGGACAGGGGAAACTGAAGCTTTCTTT	CAISLRTGETEAFF
TRBD1	TRBV5-1	.	TRBJ1-4	TGCGCCAGCAGCTTGTCCCCCCGGACAGGGTTTGAAAAACTGTTTTTT	CASSLSPRTGFEKLFF
.	TRBV6-5	.	TRBJ1-2	TGTGCCAGCAGTTCAAACAGACAAAACTATGGCTACACCTTC	CASSSNRQNYGYTF
TRBD1	TRBV28	.	TRBJ1-2	TGTGCCAGCCGTTTACAGGGGAGCTATGGCTACACCTTC	CASRLQGSYGYTF
.	TRBV19	.	TRBJ1-1	TGTGCCAGTAGTAGTCGATCTCCTTTGGTGGGAGGCCCTGAAGCTTTCTTT	CASSSRSPLVGGPEAFF
TRBD2	TRBV5-1	.	TRBJ2-1	TGCGCCAGCAGCTTGCGGACTAGCGGGGGGGCGGGAAATGAGCAGTTCTTC	CASSLRTSGGAGNEQFF
TRBD1	TRBV5-4	.	TRBJ2-7	TGTGCCAGCAGCCAAGGGGGCGAGAGAGGCGACTTC	CASSQGGERGDF
.	TRBV12-3/TRBV12-4	.	TRBJ1-1	TGTGCCAGCAGTGTTACAGGTCGGACTGAAGCTTTCTTT	CASSVTGRTEAFF
.	TRBV7-2	.	TRBJ1-1	TGTGCCAGCAGCTTAGATGAGGGTTTTGAAGCTTTCTTT	CASSLDEGFEAFF
.	TRBV5-8	.	TRBJ2-7	TGTGCCAGCAGGAGGACAATGCACGAGCAGTACTTC	CASRRTMHEQYF
TRBD2	TRBV29-1	.	TRBJ2-3	TGCAGCGTTGATGCGGGAGTAGTCACAGATACGCAGTATTTT	CSVDAGVVTDTQYF
.	TRBV5-5	few	TRBJ2-7	TGTGCCAGCAGCTTGGTACCAGGGGCGTTGAACGAGCAGTACTTC	CASSLVPGALNEQYF
TRBD2	TRBV3-1/TRBV3-2	once	TRBJ2-1	TGTGCCAGCAGTGGTGGACTAGCGGGCTACAATGAGCAGTTCTTC	CASSGGLAGYNEQFF
.	TRBV6-5	.	TRBJ2-1	TGTGCCAGCAGTTCCCTAGGCGGCTCCTACAATGAGCAGTTCTTC	CASSSLGGSYNEQFF
TRBD2	TRBV30	.	TRBJ2-7	TGTGCCTGGAGTCAGGGACTAGCGGGGGGGTTTGACGAGCAGTACTTC	CAWSQGLAGGFDEQYF
TRBD1	TRBV7-2	.	TRBJ1-3	TGTGCCAGCAGCTCGCCGGGACAGTGGAACACCATATATTTT	CASSSPGQWNTIYF
TRBD1	TRBV7-3	medium-sized	TRBJ1-1	TGTGCCAGCAGTCTCTCGGGACAGGGGAACACTGAAGCTTTCTTT	CASSLSGQGNTEAFF
.	TRBV2	.	TRBJ1-2	TGTGCCAGCAGTTCTGACTCTATGGTGGTCTATGGCTACACCTTC	CASSSDSMVVYGYTF
TRBD1	TRBV3-1/TRBV3-2	.	TRBJ1-5	TGTGCCAGCAGCCCAAGGACAGGGGGAGACAATCAGCCCCAGCATTTT	CASSPRTGGDNQPQHF
TRBD2	TRBV2	.	TRBJ2-7	TGTGCCAGCAGTGGGACTAGATACGAGCAGTACTTC	CASSGTRYEQYF
TRBD1	TRBV29-1	few	TRBJ1-2	TGCAGCGTTGAAAGGCAGGGGGCGTACTATGGCTACACCTTC	CSVERQGAYYGYTF
TRBD1	TRBV19	.	TRBJ1-5	TGTGCCAGTAAGAAAAGGGGACAGGGTGCTCCGGGCAATCAGCCCCAGCATTTT	CASKKRGQGAPGNQPQHF
.	TRBV11-2	few	TRBJ1-5	TGTGCCAGCAGCTTAGGACGGGGCAACAGGGTAAGCAATCAGCCCCAGCATTTT	CASSLGRGNRVSNQPQHF
TRBD1	TRBV28	.	TRBJ1-5	TGTGCCAGCGGTGGACAGGGGTTGGGCAATCAGCCCCAGCATTTT	CASGGQGLGNQPQHF
.	TRBV4-3	.	TRBJ1-2	TGCGCCAGCAGCCCCCTCGGGGAAGTCAATGGCTACACCTTC	CASSPLGEVNGYTF
TRBD1	TRBV27	.	TRBJ2-1	TGTGCCAGCAGGCCCGGGACAGGGGGGAGAAATGAGCAGTTCTTC	CASRPGTGGRNEQFF
TRBD2	TRBV29-1	.	TRBJ2-2	TGCAGCACGGGGACTAGCGGATCCACCGGGGAGCTGTTTTTT	CSTGTSGSTGELFF